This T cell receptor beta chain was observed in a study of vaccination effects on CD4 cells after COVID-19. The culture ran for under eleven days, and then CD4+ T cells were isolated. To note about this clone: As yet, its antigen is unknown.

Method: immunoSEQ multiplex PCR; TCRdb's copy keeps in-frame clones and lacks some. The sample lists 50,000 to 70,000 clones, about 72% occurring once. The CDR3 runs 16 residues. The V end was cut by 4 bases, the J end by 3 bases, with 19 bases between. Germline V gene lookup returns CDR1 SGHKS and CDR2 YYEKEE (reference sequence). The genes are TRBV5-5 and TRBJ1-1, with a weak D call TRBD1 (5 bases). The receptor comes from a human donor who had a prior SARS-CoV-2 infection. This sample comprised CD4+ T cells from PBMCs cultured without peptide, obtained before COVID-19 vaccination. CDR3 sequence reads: CASSGDRGNWDTEAFF. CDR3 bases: TGTGCCAGCAGCGGCGACAGAGGCAATTGGGACACTGAAGCTTTCTTT.